A single sample is the source of the 30 T cell receptor beta chains below, sequenced in a study of blood T cells in healthy people across ages (dated by TCRdb to the mid-2010s). The receptor library was made with 5' RACE. Sequencer: Illumina HiSeq 2500. A second roughly 7 to 11 cycle PCR used a sample-barcoded 5' primer and a J-beta primer mix. The raw public data were reprocessed by TCRdb itself: fastp quality trimming at Q25, MiXCR clonotype calling, in-frame beta chains only. Each CDR3 protein appears once, grouped with its most common genes and DNA. This sample lists about 1.5 million distinct CDR3 sequences; 42% were detected once. The top ten constitute approximately 7.9% of the sample. What was sequenced was blood. These receptors came from a young woman in good health.

J is TRBJ2-1 and V is TRBV12-3 or TRBV12-4; 8 nucleotides line up with TRBD2. The junction had 16 bases not matched to a gene; V was cut back by 6 bases and J by 6 bases. This CDR3 spans 17 amino acids. The CDR3 region has the DNA TGTGCCAGCAGCCGGACCGGGGGGGCCGGGGTCTCCAATGAGCAGTTCTTC. This encodes CASSRTGGAGVSNEQFF.

DNA of the CDR3: TGTGCCAGCAGTTACCCTAACCCGTCCGGGACAAAGAACGAGCAGTACTTC. This codes for CASSYPNPSGTKNEQYF. This chain uses TRBV6-2 or TRBV6-3 with TRBJ2-7, with D perhaps TRBD1 (6 bases). Germline V gene data show CDR1 as MNHEY and CDR2 as SVGEGT. Trimming took off 2 bases at V and 5 bases at J, with 22 bases between the two ends. There are 17 residues in the CDR3.

This chain links TRBV5-6 with TRBJ2-5, with a weak D call TRBD2 (6 bases). Looked up from germline, CDR1 is SGHDT and CDR2 is YYEEEE. The CDR3 sequence is 14 residues long. Trimming shortened V by 3 bases and J by 1 base, and 10 bases separated the two germline ends. Written as DNA, the CDR3 is TGTGCCAGCAGCTCCGGGGGTTTCCAAGAGACCCAGTACTTC. Translating it yields CASSSGGFQETQYF.

This clonotype was seen at least ten times. The chain recombines TRBV7-2 with TRBJ2-1, with D hard to call. Germline V gene lookup returns CDR1 SGHTA and CDR2 FQGNSA. The CDR3 is made up of 14 amino acids. The germline V and J ends were trimmed by 1 base and 2 bases, with 6 bases remaining between them. This CDR3 reads CASSLGPTYNEQFF. The CDR3 DNA is TGTGCCAGCAGCTTAGGACCGACCTACAATGAGCAGTTCTTC.

The rearrangement joins TRBV2 to TRBJ1-2; the match to TRBD1 covers 7 bases. The length of the CDR3 is 17 residues. Germline V gives CDR1 SNHLY, CDR2 FYNNEI. Germline trimming cut 5 bases from V and 3 bases from J; bases unmatched to any gene: 15. The CDR3 protein is CASSPNRGRRGDYGYTF. The CDR3 coding sequence is TGTGCCAGCAGTCCAAATAGAGGGCGCAGGGGGGACTATGGCTACACCTTC.

The chain recombines TRBV5-1 with TRBJ2-5; TRBD2 agrees at 8 bases. The J segment lost 3 bases and the V segment lost 2 bases, leaving 6 bases of the junction unmatched. The CDR3 is made up of 15 amino acids. The germline gives CDR1 SGHRS, CDR2 YFSETQ. The chain's CDR3 is CASSFREGQEETQYF. The CDR3 nucleotides read TGCGCCAGCAGCTTCCGGGAGGGCCAGGAAGAGACCCAGTACTTC.

The chain combines TRBV5-1 with TRBJ1-2; 7 positions match TRBD1. The CDR3 has 14 residues. With 4 bases clipped from V and 4 bases from J, the junction kept 7 bases outside the gene matches. Germline CDR1 SGHRS, CDR2 YFSETQ. CDR3 coding DNA: TGCGCCAGCAGCGTGCAGGCAGGGGGCTATGGCTACACCTTC. Amino acids: CASSVQAGGYGYTF.

This clonotype turned up a few times. The rearrangement links TRBV20-1 to TRBJ2-3, with D tentatively TRBD1 (6 bases). The CDR3 sequence is 17 residues long. The germline V gene encodes CDR1 DFQATT and CDR2 SNEGSKA (reference sequence). With 1 base removed from V and 6 bases from J, the gap between germline ends came to 23 bases. In DNA form, the CDR3 reads TGCAGTGCTAGAGGTCCACGCCAGGGGCGGAGAGGCGATACGCAGTATTTT. This sequence encodes CSARGPRQGRRGDTQYF.

The CDR3 bases are TGTGCCAGCGGCGAAGAGCCGACAGTCTACGAGCAGTACTTC. This encodes CASGEEPTVYEQYF. The rearrangement links TRBV28 to TRBJ2-7, with D maybe TRBD1 (5 bases). Trimming pared 8 bases from V and 3 bases from J, leaving 17 bases between. Per the germline V gene, CDR1 is MDHEN and CDR2 is SYDVKM. The CDR3 loop spans 14 amino acids.

The chain carries TRBV25-1 and TRBJ2-7; 7 positions match TRBD2. The CDR3 runs 13 residues. V trimming: 3 bases; J trimming: 2 bases; junction bases outside the gene matches: 1. Germline V gene lookup returns CDR1 MGHDK and CDR2 SYGVNS. The CDR3 loop is CASSDRGAYEQYF. The CDR3 bases are TGTGCCAGCAGTGATCGGGGGGCCTACGAGCAGTACTTC.

This clonotype came up many times. Sequence at one end of the junction differs from germline and may be a read error. CDR3 coding DNA: TGTGCCAGCAGCTTAGGCGGGGGGGGTTACAATGAGCAGTTCTTC. This sequence encodes CASSLGGGGYNEQFF. The chain uses TRBV12-3 or TRBV12-4 and TRBJ2-1; 9 bases agree with TRBD2. The CDR3 loop spans 15 amino acids.

The chain employs TRBV7-9 and TRBJ2-3; maybe TRBD2 (7 bases). The CDR3 is 15 amino acids. The ends were cut back, 3 bases at V and 7 bases at J, with 17 bases in the middle. Germline CDR1 SEHNR, CDR2 FQNEAQ (reference sequence). The CDR3 coding sequence is TGTGCCAGCAGCTTGGGGGGGACACTCCCTAATACGCAGTATTTT. It codes for CASSLGGTLPNTQYF.

This rearrangement joins TRBV29-1 to TRBJ1-2, with D possibly TRBD1 on 6 matching bases. Trimming removed 6 bases at V and 2 bases at J, with 16 bases between. Germline V gives CDR1 SQVTM, CDR2 ANQGSEA. The CDR3 extends over 14 amino acids. CDR3 residues: CSVPGQMWNYGYTF. CDR3 coding DNA: TGCAGCGTACCTGGACAGATGTGGAACTATGGCTACACCTTC.

The CDR3 protein is CASSLTSGIEQYF. The CDR3 region has the DNA TGCGCCAGCAGCTTGACTAGCGGGATCGAGCAGTACTTC. This chain uses TRBV5-1 with TRBJ2-7, with 10 bases matching TRBD2. The germline CDR1 and CDR2 sequences are SGHRS and YFSETQ. J lost 6 bases, V lost 1 base, and 1 base had no gene match. The CDR3 loop spans 13 amino acids. The full variable domain, completed using reference TRBV5-1 and TRBJ2-7, is KAGVTQTPRYLIKTRGQQVTLSCSPISGHRSVSWYQQTPGQGLQFLFEYFSETQRNKGNFPGRFSGRQFSNSRSEMNVSTLELGDSALYLCASSLTSGIEQYFGPGTRLTVT.

This sequence joins TRBV18 and TRBJ1-5, with TRBD1 as a possible D gene (5 bases). The CDR3 is 15 residues long. Germline CDR1 is KGHSH and CDR2 is LQKENI. V gave up 8 bases and J gave up 1 base, with 15 bases separating them. CDR3 region: CASSPLGGSNQPQHF. Written as DNA, the CDR3 is TGTGCCAGCAGCCCACTCGGGGGAAGCAATCAGCCCCAGCATTTT.

This clonotype occurred a few times. V is TRBV12-3 or TRBV12-4 and J is TRBJ2-3, with TRBD2 matching 8 bases. The V and J ends lost 7 bases and 4 bases, in that order; junction bases with no gene match: 13. The CDR3 totals 16 residues. Here the CDR3 reads CASTGPGLAEADTQYF. As DNA, the CDR3 is TGTGCCAGCACCGGACCTGGACTAGCCGAGGCAGATACGCAGTATTTT.

This clonotype was seen a handful of times. The chain carries TRBV10-3 and TRBJ1-2; no reliable D call. This CDR3 comprises 10 residues. Germline lookup yields CDR1 ENHRY and CDR2 SYGVKD. V was trimmed by 8 bases and J by 5 bases, leaving 6 bases between them. CDR3 loop: CAIGDYGYTF. CDR3 bases: TGTGCCATCGGGGATTATGGCTACACCTTC.

There are a few counts of this clonotype. V is TRBV28 and J is TRBJ2-1, with D maybe TRBD2 (5 bases). Per the germline V gene, CDR1 is MDHEN and CDR2 is SYDVKM. There are 14 residues in the CDR3. The V end was cut by 5 bases, the J end by 0 bases, with 8 bases between. The CDR3 DNA follows: TGTGCCAGCAGTGCTAGCATCTCCTACAATGAGCAGTTCTTC. Translation: CASSASISYNEQFF. The full variable domain, its missing parts supplied by reference TRBV28 and TRBJ2-1, is DVKVTQSSRYLVKRTGEKVFLECVQDMDHENMFWYRQDPGLGLRLIYFSYDVKMKEKGDIPEGYSVSREKKERFSLILESASTNQTSMYLCASSASISYNEQFFGPGTRLTVL.

This chain connects TRBV7-9 to TRBJ1-6; D is unresolved. Trimming removed 3 bases at V and 10 bases at J, with 16 bases between. Germline-derived CDR1 and CDR2 are SEHNR and FQNEAQ (reference sequence). The CDR3 is 15 amino acids. The CDR3 reads CASSFLGEIGSPLHF. The CDR3 bases are TGTGCCAGCAGCTTTCTTGGGGAAATAGGATCACCCCTCCACTTT. Full variable domain (outside the CDR3, taken from reference TRBV7-9 and TRBJ1-6): DTGVSQNPRHKITKRGQNVTFRCDPISEHNRLYWYRQTLGQGPEFLTYFQNEAQLEKSRLLSDRFSAERPKGSFSTLEIQRTEQGDSAMYLCASSFLGEIGSPLHFGNGTRLTVT.

The chain couples TRBV29-1 to TRBJ1-2; D gene ambiguous. Germline V gene sequence: CDR1 SQVTM, CDR2 ANQGSEA. This CDR3 is built from 13 residues. V was clipped by 4 bases and J by 0 bases, with 9 bases between them. The CDR3 DNA reads as TGCAGCGTTGGCGCCGAAGCTAACTATGGCTACACCTTC. Translation: CSVGAEANYGYTF. Supplemented by reference TRBV29-1 and TRBJ1-2, the full variable domain reads SAVISQKPSRDICQRGTSLTIQCQVDSQVTMMFWYRQQPGQSLTLIATANQGSEATYESGFVIDKFPISRPNLTFSTLTVSNMSPEDSSIYLCSVGAEANYGYTFGSGTRLTVV.

This clonotype has more than one count but fewer than ten. V usage is TRBV7-9 and J usage is TRBJ2-5; a possible D gene is TRBD2 (6 bases). The germline gives CDR1 SEHNR, CDR2 FQNEAQ (reference sequence). Trimming removed 5 bases from V and 1 base from J, with 23 bases in between. The CDR3 has 18 residues. In DNA, the CDR3 is TGTGCCAGCAGCGAAGCCCACAACCAGGGACTCCGCCAAGAGACCCAGTACTTC. As protein: CASSEAHNQGLRQETQYF.

The chain combines TRBV19 with TRBJ1-5; TRBD1 aligns across 7 bases. CDR1 and CDR2 (germline): LNHDA, SQIVND (reference sequence). The CDR3 runs to 14 residues. The J segment lost 0 bases and the V segment lost 10 bases, leaving 6 bases of the junction unmatched. Written as DNA, the CDR3 is TGTGCCACCGGGACAGCCTATAGCAATCAGCCCCAGCATTTT. The encoded protein is CATGTAYSNQPQHF.

The V and J genes are TRBV6-6 and TRBJ1-2; 9 bases line up with TRBD1. After removal of 2 bases from V and 8 bases from J, the junction contained 9 bases not matched to a gene. This CDR3 spans 15 amino acids. In germline, CDR1 is MNHNY, CDR2 SVGAGI (reference sequence). CDR3 protein: CASSYPGQGVRGYTF. The CDR3 nucleotides are TGTGCCAGCAGTTACCCGGGACAGGGAGTACGAGGCTACACCTTC.

The chain uses TRBV3-1 and TRBJ2-3; 7 bases match TRBD2. Per the germline V gene, CDR1 is LGHDT and CDR2 is YNNKEL (reference sequence). V lost 2 bases, J lost 3 bases, and 5 bases stayed unmatched. The CDR3 extends over 15 amino acids. The chain's CDR3 is CASSQRTRRTDTQYF. Written as DNA, the CDR3 is TGTGCCAGCAGCCAAAGGACTAGAAGGACAGATACGCAGTATTTT.

The chain employs TRBV2 and TRBJ2-7; no clear D. V was trimmed by 8 bases and J by 4 bases, leaving 15 bases between them. CDR1 is SNHLY and CDR2 is FYNNEI in the germline V gene. The CDR3 length is 13 residues. In DNA form, the CDR3 reads TGTGCCAGCCTAATCTCGATAGGGTACGAGCAGTACTTC. It specifies CASLISIGYEQYF.

This clonotype was observed a few times. The chain has TRBV3-1 and TRBJ2-7; D call uncertain. V was shortened by 2 bases and J by 7 bases, with 6 bases between the two germline ends. The CDR3 sequence is 11 residues long. Germline V gene lookup returns CDR1 LGHDT and CDR2 YNNKEL (reference sequence). CDR3 in DNA: TGTGCCAGCAGCCAACTGCGGGAGCAGTACTTC. It encodes CASSQLREQYF.

The rearrangement links TRBV14 to TRBJ1-2, with D possibly matching TRBD1 (5 bases). Germline CDR1 reads SGHDN; CDR2 reads FVKESK. V was trimmed by 5 bases and J by 0 bases, leaving 13 bases between them. The CDR3 sequence is 15 residues long. The CDR3 DNA reads as TGTGCCAGCAGCTCACGGACATCCCCTAACTATGGCTACACCTTC. Translation: CASSSRTSPNYGYTF.

The chain recombines TRBV20-1 with TRBJ2-7; tentative D call: TRBD2 (6 bases). Germline CDR1 is DFQATT and CDR2 is SNEGSKA (reference sequence). This CDR3 spans 13 amino acids. V was shortened by 5 bases and J by 0 bases, with 11 bases between the two germline ends. CDR3 DNA: TGCAGTGCTCGTCTAGCGACCTCCTACGAGCAGTACTTC. It specifies CSARLATSYEQYF.

The chain has TRBV7-2 and TRBJ2-2; D gene unclear. Germline-derived CDR1 and CDR2 are SGHTA and FQGNSA. V lost 2 bases to trimming and J lost 13 bases, with 8 bases between them. The length of the CDR3 is 11 residues. This chain's CDR3 is CASSLRLGLFF. CDR3 coding DNA: TGTGCCAGCAGCTTACGATTGGGGCTGTTTTTT.

Comment on this clonotype: Likely a read error: the CDR3 ends without its conserved phenylalanine or tryptophan. The rearrangement uses TRBV4-1 and TRBJ2-5, with 7 bases matching TRBD1. TRBJ2-7 explains the end of the DNA better; the J call may be wrong. Germline CDR1 and CDR2: MGHRA and YSYEKL. The CDR3 totals 15 residues. This chain's CDR3 is CASSPGQLYLYEQYS. The CDR3 DNA follows: TGCGCCAGCAGCCCGGGACAGCTATATCTTTACGAGCAGTACTCC.